This is a list of T cell receptor beta chains from one sample in a study of CXCR3-negative and CXCR3-positive naive CD8 T cells. TCRdb re-called the 5' RACE reads and gives one entry per CDR3 protein, without DNA. The sample has under 110,000 distinct CDR3 sequences, and its top ten clones hold 0.35% to 0.4%. The material sequenced was naive CXCR3+ CD8+ T cells from blood. Receptor source: a human donor in good health. Some clones in this sample may be carry-over from other donors' samples. The CDR3 runs from the conserved cysteine through the conserved F or W.

CDR3: CASSGLYSYEQYF
V: TRBV6-2/TRBV6-3
J: TRBJ2-7
length: 13

CDR3: CASSLEEADTQYF
V: TRBV5-5
J: TRBJ2-3
length: 13

CDR3: CASSPRGRDYGYTF
V: TRBV7-9
J: TRBJ1-2
length: 14

CDR3: CASSVSPGGTYEQYF
V: TRBV9
J: TRBJ2-7
length: 15

CDR3: CASSSGGWDEQFF
V: TRBV6-5
J: TRBJ2-1
length: 13

CDR3: CASGGELAKNIQYF
V: TRBV6-2/TRBV6-3
J: TRBJ2-4
length: 14

CDR3: CASSQEGAPAYNEQFF
V: TRBV4-3
J: TRBJ2-1
length: 16

CDR3: CAAIAGGYADTQYF
V: TRBV28
J: TRBJ2-3
length: 14

CDR3: CASKGEQADTEAFF
V: TRBV2
J: TRBJ1-1
length: 14

CDR3: CASSLRTSGAYEQYF
V: TRBV5-1
J: TRBJ2-7
length: 15

CDR3: CASSQGWTSAYNEQFF
V: TRBV3-1
J: TRBJ2-1
length: 16

CDR3: CASSPGLAGVETQYF
V: TRBV11-2
J: TRBJ2-5
length: 15

CDR3: CASSLGYQETQYF
V: TRBV12-3/TRBV12-4
J: TRBJ2-5
length: 13

CDR3: CASSKRTGTGETQYF
V: TRBV7-7
J: TRBJ2-5
length: 15

CDR3: CASSQGRGAGETQYF
V: TRBV4-3
J: TRBJ2-5
length: 15

CDR3: CASSPGGNEQFF
V: TRBV7-6
J: TRBJ2-1
length: 12

CDR3: CASSLGAVPLDNEQFF
V: TRBV7-6
J: TRBJ2-1
length: 16

CDR3: CSVFLGSNQPQHF
V: TRBV29-1
J: TRBJ1-5
length: 13

CDR3: CASSTVGTNYEQYF
V: TRBV7-2
J: TRBJ2-7
length: 14

CDR3: CASSSQAGGHNEQFF
V: TRBV9
J: TRBJ2-1
length: 15

CDR3: CASSPLEREDTGELFF
V: TRBV14
J: TRBJ2-2
length: 16

CDR3: CASSLGTTDTQYF
V: TRBV5-6
J: TRBJ2-3
length: 13

CDR3: CASSPRVNEQFF
V: TRBV18
J: TRBJ2-1
length: 12

CDR3: CASSPGQSPLHF
V: TRBV7-9
J: TRBJ1-6
length: 12

CDR3: CSVGGDLSAKNIQYF
V: TRBV29-1
J: TRBJ2-4
length: 15

CDR3: CASSLTIRTYVGGRATDTQYF
V: TRBV12-3/TRBV12-4
J: TRBJ2-3
length: 21

CDR3: CASSSATGMNTEAFF
V: TRBV11-2
J: TRBJ1-1
length: 15

CDR3: CASSPPTGWYEQYF
V: TRBV28
J: TRBJ2-7
length: 14

CDR3: CASSRQGRNEQFF
V: TRBV6-2/TRBV6-3
J: TRBJ2-1
length: 13

CDR3: CASSFGPDGNIQYF
V: TRBV5-1
J: TRBJ2-4
length: 14

CDR3: CASSQGSQETQYF
V: TRBV7-9
J: TRBJ2-5
length: 13

CDR3: CASSGGTNSYNEQFF
V: TRBV7-9
J: TRBJ2-1
length: 15

CDR3: CASSWQGPYEQYF
V: TRBV27
J: TRBJ2-7
length: 13

CDR3: CASSQEWRTTELPYGNTIYF
V: TRBV14
J: TRBJ1-3
length: 20

CDR3: CSVEEGNTGELFF
V: TRBV29-1
J: TRBJ2-2
length: 13

CDR3: CASSYWAGGDYGYTF
V: TRBV6-5
J: TRBJ1-2
length: 15

CDR3: CSARDPSSGRAGYYEQYF
V: TRBV20-1
J: TRBJ2-7
length: 18

CDR3: CASSLILGAHQPQHF
V: TRBV5-5
J: TRBJ1-5
length: 15

CDR3: CASRLGPSNTEAFF
V: TRBV6-5
J: TRBJ1-1
length: 14

CDR3: CASSQDPLAGNSYEQYF
V: TRBV3-1
J: TRBJ2-7
length: 17

CDR3: CASSLEAQFSYEQYF
V: TRBV7-6
J: TRBJ2-7
length: 15

CDR3: CAVSPLGQEYSSGNTIYF
V: TRBV10-3
J: TRBJ1-3
length: 18

CDR3: CASSLKAGGPTGELFF
V: TRBV7-6
J: TRBJ2-2
length: 16

CDR3: CATSRDGRGSSYNEQFF
V: TRBV15
J: TRBJ2-1
length: 17